This T cell receptor beta chain was profiled in a study of T cell clonotyping in hematopoietic cell transplantation (dated by TCRdb to 2020 to 2023). As for the study more broadly: Pretransplant recipient samples were obtained after cytoreduction. Recruitment of patients was conducted between September 2015 and early 2017, and follow-up was continued until late 2020 or death. The study collected 130 or so blood samples from under 45 consecutive transplant recipients and their related donors.

Here is what the overall study found, with its caveats: Inverse Simpson Index values from donors and from recipients before transplant predicted broader TCR repertoire diversity after transplant. After transplant, TCR diversity in recipients dropped, and pathologically expanded clonotypes climbed progressively between day 30 and day 180. The sample size was limited and the cells went unsorted, which meant the CD4 and CD8 repertoire contributions could not be told apart. Only a small fraction of recipient repertoires overlapped donor repertoires, with over 95% appearing de novo at the given depth.

Interpreted using the paper, the time point label stands for: recipient sample about 28 days before transplant, after cytoreduction. Blood from recipients was drawn roughly 28 days before transplant, then again at days 30, 100 and 180 after transplant. Nuclei Lysis Solution was used to extract genomic DNA from fresh or cryopreserved unfractionated peripheral blood mononuclear cells. After removal of 5 bases from V and 2 bases from J, the junction retains 6 bases not matched to a gene. Measured from the cysteine to the phenylalanine, the CDR3 is 15 residues long. The CDR3 DNA has 45 bases and is translated from base 1. CDR1 and CDR2 are drawn from the germline V gene: LGHNA, YNFKEQ. The immunoSEQ assay, a bias-controlled multiplex PCR with V- and J-specific primers, was used to amplify TCR beta CDR3 regions from genomic DNA. In a second PCR step, a proprietary barcode and Illumina adapter sequences were attached to the CDR3 amplicons. CDR3 libraries were sequenced on an Illumina MiSeq instrument. Per the original workflow: Export and quality control were handled in immunoSEQ Analyzer 3.0, while downstream analyses relied on R Bioconductor and Immunarch. Repertoire metrics were calculated using only productive rearrangements within the normalized downsampled data set. Pathologically expanded clonotypes were defined as those larger than 5 templates in the normalized cohort. The Inverse Simpson Index was used to measure repertoire diversity. CMV-specificity analyses were carried out on the non-normalized data set to capture all clonotypes. TCRdb mirrors the immuneACCESS table, restricted to in-frame sequences. Some clones are absent from its copies; in checked studies, under half trace to an unresolved V gene, and the reason for the others is unknown. That table supplies the V and J calls and clone size; D and trimming were determined from the DNA. The sample contains 25,000 to 35,000 clones, around 70% of them found a single time. About 6.5% of the sample belongs to the ten largest clones.

On this clone: The specificity of this receptor is unknown. Base qualities are missing; no much larger clone stands one base away.

The receptor's source is a man between 45 and 60 years old with myelodysplastic syndrome. Some clones in this sample may be carry-over from other donors' samples. Sequenced here: peripheral blood mononuclear cells, sampled before stem cell transplant. Here the chain combines TRBV4-2 and TRBJ2-7, with TRBD1 identical over 10 junction bases. The CDR3 region reads CASSEGQGRTYEQYF. At the DNA level, the sequence is TGTGCCAGCAGCGAGGGACAGGGGCGCACCTACGAGCAGTACTTC.